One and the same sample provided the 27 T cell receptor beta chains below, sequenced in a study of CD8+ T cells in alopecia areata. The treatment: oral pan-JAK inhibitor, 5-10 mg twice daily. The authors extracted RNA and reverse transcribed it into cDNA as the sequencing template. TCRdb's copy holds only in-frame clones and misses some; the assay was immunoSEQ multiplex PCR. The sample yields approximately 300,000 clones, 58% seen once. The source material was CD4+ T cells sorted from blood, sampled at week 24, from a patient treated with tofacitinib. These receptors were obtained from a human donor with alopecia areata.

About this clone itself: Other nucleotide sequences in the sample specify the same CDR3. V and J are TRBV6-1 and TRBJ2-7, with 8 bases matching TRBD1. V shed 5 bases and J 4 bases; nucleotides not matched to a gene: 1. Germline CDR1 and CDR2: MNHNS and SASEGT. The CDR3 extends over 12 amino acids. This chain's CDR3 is CASSQGAYEQYF. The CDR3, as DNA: TGTGCCAGCAGTCAGGGGGCGTACGAGCAGTACTTC.

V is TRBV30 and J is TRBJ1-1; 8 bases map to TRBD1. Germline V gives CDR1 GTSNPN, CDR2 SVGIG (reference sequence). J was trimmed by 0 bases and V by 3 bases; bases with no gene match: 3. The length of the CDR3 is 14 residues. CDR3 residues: CAWSGTGLNTEAFF. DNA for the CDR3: TGTGCCTGGAGCGGGACAGGTTTGAACACTGAAGCTTTCTTT.

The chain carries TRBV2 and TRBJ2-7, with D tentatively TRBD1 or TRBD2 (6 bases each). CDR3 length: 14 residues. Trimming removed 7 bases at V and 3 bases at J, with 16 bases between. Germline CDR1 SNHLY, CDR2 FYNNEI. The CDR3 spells CASTRGQGVYEQYF. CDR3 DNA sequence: TGTGCCAGCACTCGGGGGCAGGGAGTCTACGAGCAGTACTTC.

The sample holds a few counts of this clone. The CDR3 reads CASSRYRGEQYF. CDR3 sequence (DNA): TGTGCCAGCAGCAGATACAGGGGCGAGCAGTACTTC. The chain employs TRBV9 and TRBJ2-7; 7 nucleotides align to TRBD1. The CDR3 consists of 12 residues. Trimming took 4 bases from V and 6 from J; bases not matched to a gene: 4. Germline CDR1 SGDLS, CDR2 YYNGEE.

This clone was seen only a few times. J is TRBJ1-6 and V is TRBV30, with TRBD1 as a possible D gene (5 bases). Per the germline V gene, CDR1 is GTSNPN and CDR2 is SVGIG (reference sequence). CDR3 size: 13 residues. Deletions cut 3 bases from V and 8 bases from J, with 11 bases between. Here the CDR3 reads CAWRGQGDSPLHF. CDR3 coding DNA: TGTGCCTGGAGAGGGCAGGGCGATTCACCCCTCCACTTT.

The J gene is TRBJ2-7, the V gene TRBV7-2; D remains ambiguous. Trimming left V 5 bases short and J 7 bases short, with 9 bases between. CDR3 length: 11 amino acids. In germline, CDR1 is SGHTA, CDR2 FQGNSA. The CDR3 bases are TGTGCCAGCAGCCCCCGCGCGGAGCAGTACTTC. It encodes CASSPRAEQYF.

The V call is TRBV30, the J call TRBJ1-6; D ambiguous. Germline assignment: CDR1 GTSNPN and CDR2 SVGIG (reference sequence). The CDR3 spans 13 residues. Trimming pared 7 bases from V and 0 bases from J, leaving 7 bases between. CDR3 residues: CASQSSYNSPLHF. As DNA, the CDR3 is TGTGCCTCCCAGAGCTCCTATAATTCACCCCTCCACTTT. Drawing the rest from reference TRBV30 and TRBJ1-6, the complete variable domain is SQTIHQWPATLVQPVGSPLSLECTVEGTSNPNLYWYRQAAGRGLQLLFYSVGIGQISSEVPQNLSASRPQDRQFILSSKKLLLSDSGFYLCASQSSYNSPLHFGNGTRLTVT.

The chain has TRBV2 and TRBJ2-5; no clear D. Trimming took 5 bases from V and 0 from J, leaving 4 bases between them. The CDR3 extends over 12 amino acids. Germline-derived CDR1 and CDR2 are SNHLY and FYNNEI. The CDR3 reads CASSWNQETQYF. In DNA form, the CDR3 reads TGTGCCAGCAGTTGGAACCAAGAGACCCAGTACTTC.

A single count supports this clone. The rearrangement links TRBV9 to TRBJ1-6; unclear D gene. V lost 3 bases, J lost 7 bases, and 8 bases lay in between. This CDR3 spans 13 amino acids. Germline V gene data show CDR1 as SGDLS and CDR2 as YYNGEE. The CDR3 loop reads CASSAQQNSPLHF. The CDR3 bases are TGTGCCAGCAGCGCGCAACAGAATTCACCCCTCCACTTT.

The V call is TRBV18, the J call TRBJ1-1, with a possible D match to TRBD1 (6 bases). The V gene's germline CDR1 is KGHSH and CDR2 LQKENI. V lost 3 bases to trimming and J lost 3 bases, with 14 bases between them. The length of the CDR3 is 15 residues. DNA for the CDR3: TGTGCCAGCTCACCCCCCTCGGGGGCCTACACTGAAGCTTTCTTT. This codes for CASSPPSGAYTEAFF.

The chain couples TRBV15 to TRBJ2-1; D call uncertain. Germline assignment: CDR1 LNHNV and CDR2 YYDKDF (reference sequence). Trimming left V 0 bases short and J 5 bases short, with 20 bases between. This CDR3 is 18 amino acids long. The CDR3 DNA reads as TGTGCCACCAGCAGAGACGTGAGCCTCGGATTTTCAGACAATGAGCAGTTCTTC. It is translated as CATSRDVSLGFSDNEQFF.

The CDR3 nucleotides are TGTGCCTGGAGTAGGGACAGGGACCAAGAGACCCAGTACTTC. Protein: CAWSRDRDQETQYF. The gene calls are TRBV30 and TRBJ2-5; 9 bases align to TRBD1. This CDR3 is built from 14 residues. Per germline, CDR1 GTSNPN and CDR2 SVGIG (reference sequence). V was pared by 2 bases and J by 0 bases, with 1 base of the junction left unmatched.

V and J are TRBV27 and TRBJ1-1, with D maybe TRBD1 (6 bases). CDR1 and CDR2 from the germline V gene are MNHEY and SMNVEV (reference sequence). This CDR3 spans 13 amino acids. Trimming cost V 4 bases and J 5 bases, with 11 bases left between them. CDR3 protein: CASSYQGWTEAFF. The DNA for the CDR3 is TGTGCCAGCAGTTACCAGGGGTGGACTGAAGCTTTCTTT.

Written as DNA, the CDR3 is TGTGCCAGCAGCGAAGGACAGGATAATTCACCCCTCCACTTT. Its protein is CASSEGQDNSPLHF. The J gene is TRBJ1-6, the V gene TRBV7-9; 7 nucleotides match TRBD1. The germline gives CDR1 SEHNR, CDR2 FQNEAQ (reference sequence). V trimming: 5 bases; J trimming: 5 bases; junction bases outside the gene matches: 3. CDR3 length equals 14 residues. The full variable domain, its missing parts supplied by reference TRBV7-9 and TRBJ1-6, is DTGVSQNPRHKITKRGQNVTFRCDPISEHNRLYWYRQTLGQGPEFLTYFQNEAQLEKSRLLSDRFSAERPKGSFSTLEIQRTEQGDSAMYLCASSEGQDNSPLHFGNGTRLTVT.

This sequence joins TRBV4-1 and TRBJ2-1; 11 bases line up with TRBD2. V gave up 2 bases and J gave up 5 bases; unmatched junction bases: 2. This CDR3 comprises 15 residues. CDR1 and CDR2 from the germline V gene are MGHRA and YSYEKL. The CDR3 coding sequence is TGCGCCAGCAGCCAACTAGCGGGGGGCCACAATGAGCAGTTCTTC. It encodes CASSQLAGGHNEQFF.

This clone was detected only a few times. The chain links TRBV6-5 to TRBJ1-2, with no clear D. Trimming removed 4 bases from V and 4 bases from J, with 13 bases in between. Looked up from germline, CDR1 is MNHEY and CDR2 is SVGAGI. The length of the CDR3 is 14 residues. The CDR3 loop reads CASSLGMLPYGYTF. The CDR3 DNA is TGTGCCAGCAGTTTGGGGATGCTACCCTATGGCTACACCTTC.

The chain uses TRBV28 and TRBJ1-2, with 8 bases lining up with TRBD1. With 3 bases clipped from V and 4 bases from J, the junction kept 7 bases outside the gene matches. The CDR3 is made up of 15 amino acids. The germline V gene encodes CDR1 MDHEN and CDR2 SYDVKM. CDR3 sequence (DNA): TGTGCCAGCAGTTTCCCTGCGACAGGGGTCTATGGCTACACCTTC. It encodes CASSFPATGVYGYTF.

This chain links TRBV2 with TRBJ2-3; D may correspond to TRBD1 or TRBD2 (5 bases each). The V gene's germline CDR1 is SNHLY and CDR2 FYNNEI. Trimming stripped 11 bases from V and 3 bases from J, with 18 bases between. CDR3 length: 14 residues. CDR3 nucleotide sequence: TGTGCCGGGGCCCGGACTCTCCTAACAGATACGCAGTATTTT. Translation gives CAGARTLLTDTQYF.

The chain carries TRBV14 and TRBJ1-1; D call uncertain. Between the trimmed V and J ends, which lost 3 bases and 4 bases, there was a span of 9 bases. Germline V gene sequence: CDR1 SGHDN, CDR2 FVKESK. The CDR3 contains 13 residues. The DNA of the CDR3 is TGTGCCAGCAGCCAGATGGGTACCACTGAAGCTTTCTTT. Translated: CASSQMGTTEAFF.

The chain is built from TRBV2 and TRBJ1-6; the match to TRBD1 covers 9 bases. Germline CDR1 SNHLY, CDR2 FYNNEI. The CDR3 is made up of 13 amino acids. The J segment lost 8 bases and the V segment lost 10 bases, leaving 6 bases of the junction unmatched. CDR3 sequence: CATGQGSDSPLHF. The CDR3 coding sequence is TGTGCCACAGGACAGGGGTCGGATTCACCCCTCCACTTT.

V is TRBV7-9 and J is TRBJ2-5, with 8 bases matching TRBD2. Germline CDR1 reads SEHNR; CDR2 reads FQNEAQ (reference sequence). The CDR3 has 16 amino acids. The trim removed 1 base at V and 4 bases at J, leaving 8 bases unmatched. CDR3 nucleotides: TGTGCCAGCAGCTTAGTCCTAGCGGGTGGAGTAGAGACCCAGTACTTC. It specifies CASSLVLAGGVETQYF.

CDR3 loop: CASSVGGTSSYEQYF. CDR3 sequence (DNA): TGTGCCAGCAGCGTAGGAGGGACAAGCTCCTACGAGCAGTACTTC. The V and J genes are TRBV9 and TRBJ2-7; possibly TRBD1 for D (6 bases). CDR3 size: 15 residues. V lost 0 bases and J 0 bases, leaving 10 bases between the germline ends. From germline, CDR1 is SGDLS and CDR2 YYNGEE.

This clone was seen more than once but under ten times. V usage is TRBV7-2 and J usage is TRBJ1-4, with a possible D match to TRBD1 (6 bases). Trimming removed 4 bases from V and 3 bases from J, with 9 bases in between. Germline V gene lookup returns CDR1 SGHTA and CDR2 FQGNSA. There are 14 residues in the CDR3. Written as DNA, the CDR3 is TGTGCCAGCAGCTCAACAGGGTCTAATGAAAAACTGTTTTTT. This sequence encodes CASSSTGSNEKLFF.

The CDR3 loop is CASVRTGTSYNSPLHF. The CDR3 DNA is TGTGCCAGTGTCCGAACAGGGACCTCCTATAATTCACCCCTCCACTTT. The genes are TRBV19 and TRBJ1-6; D perhaps matches TRBD1 (6 bases). CDR3 length: 16 amino acids. V was pared by 8 bases and J by 0 bases, with 14 bases between. Germline V gene lookup returns CDR1 LNHDA and CDR2 SQIVND (reference sequence).

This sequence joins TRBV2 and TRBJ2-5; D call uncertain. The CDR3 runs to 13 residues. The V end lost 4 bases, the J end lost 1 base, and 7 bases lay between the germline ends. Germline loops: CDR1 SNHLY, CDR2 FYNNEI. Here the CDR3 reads CASSGNSQETQYF. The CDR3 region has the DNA TGTGCCAGCAGTGGGAACAGCCAAGAGACCCAGTACTTC.

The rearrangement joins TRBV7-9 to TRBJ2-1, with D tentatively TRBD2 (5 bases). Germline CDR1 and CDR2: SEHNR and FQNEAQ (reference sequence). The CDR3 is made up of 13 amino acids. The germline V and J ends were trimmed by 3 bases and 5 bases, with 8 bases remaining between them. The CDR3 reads CASSFGADNEQFF. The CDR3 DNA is TGTGCCAGCAGCTTCGGAGCGGACAATGAGCAGTTCTTC.

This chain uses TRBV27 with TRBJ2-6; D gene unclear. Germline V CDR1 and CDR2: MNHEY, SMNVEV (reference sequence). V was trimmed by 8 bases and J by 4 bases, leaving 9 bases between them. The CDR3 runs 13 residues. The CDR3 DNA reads TGTGCCAGCTCATTCGGGGGGGCCAACGTCCTGACTTTC. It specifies CASSFGGANVLTF. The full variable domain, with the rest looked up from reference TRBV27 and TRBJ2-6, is EAQVTQNPRYLITVTGKKLTVTCSQNMNHEYMSWYRQDPGLGLRQIYYSMNVEVTDKGDVPEGYKVSRKEKRNFPLILESPSPNQTSLYFCASSFGGANVLTFGAGSRLTVL.